A single sample gave rise to the 17 T cell receptor beta chains below, sequenced in a study of blood T cell repertoires in COVID-19. The data were produced by immunoSEQ multiplex PCR, yet TCRdb's version contains in-frame clones alone and is incomplete. The sample records tens of thousands of clones, about four fifths being singletons. The sample was peripheral blood. These TCRs come from a human donor in a cohort sampled during active COVID-19.

The V and J genes are TRBV6-6 and TRBJ2-7; unclear D gene. Germline V gene sequence: CDR1 MNHNY, CDR2 SVGAGI (reference sequence). Trimming removed 6 bases from V and 0 bases from J, with 15 bases in between. The CDR3 totals 15 residues. The CDR3 DNA reads as TGTGCCAGCAGCAACCGTAGAGTACTCTCCTACGAGCAGTACTTC. Its protein product is CASSNRRVLSYEQYF.

This clone was counted between two and nine times. V gene TRBV12-3 or TRBV12-4 combines with J gene TRBJ1-6, with D possibly being TRBD1 (5 bases). V was shortened by 5 bases and J by 4 bases, with 6 bases between the two germline ends. The CDR3 is 13 residues long. CDR3 sequence (DNA): TGTGCCAGCAGTAGACAGTATAATTCACCCCTCCACTTT. It is translated as CASSRQYNSPLHF.

A single count supports this clone. In the same sample, other DNA sequences code for this CDR3. The J gene is TRBJ2-1, the V gene TRBV3-1 (or the pseudogene TRBV3-2), with TRBD1 as a possible D gene (6 bases). Germline assignment: CDR1 LGHDT and CDR2 YNNKEL (reference sequence). Deletions cut 3 bases from V and 3 bases from J, with 9 bases between. This CDR3 comprises 14 residues. CDR3 amino acids: CASSQGASYNEQFF. The CDR3 DNA reads as TGTGCCAGCAGCCAGGGGGCGAGCTACAATGAGCAGTTCTTC.

CDR3 in DNA: TGTGCCAGCAGCTTAGGAGGGACAGCGAACACTGAAGCTTTCTTT. This gives the protein CASSLGGTANTEAFF. The V and J genes are TRBV11-3 and TRBJ1-1; the match to TRBD1 covers 7 bases. Germline assignment: CDR1 SGHNT and CDR2 YENEEA. The CDR3 spans 15 residues. The J segment lost 1 base and the V segment lost 1 base, leaving 3 bases of the junction unmatched.

This chain uses TRBV7-2 with TRBJ2-3, with 7 nucleotides matching TRBD2. The CDR3 has 15 amino acids. With V trimmed by 5 bases and J by 2 bases, 7 bases remained unmatched. Germline values: CDR1 SGHTA, CDR2 FQGNSA. The CDR3 reads CASSMSGADTDTQYF. The CDR3 DNA reads as TGTGCCAGCAGCATGAGCGGGGCGGACACAGATACGCAGTATTTT.

This rearrangement joins TRBV5-1 to TRBJ1-1; 7 nucleotides match TRBD1. The CDR3 contains 13 residues. V shed 3 bases, J shed 7 bases, and the junction held 6 bases outside the gene matches. Germline lookup yields CDR1 SGHRS and CDR2 YFSETQ. CDR3 loop: CASSYRGDDEAFF. The DNA for the CDR3 is TGCGCCAGCAGCTACAGGGGTGACGATGAAGCTTTCTTT.

This chain joins TRBV7-9 and TRBJ2-7; 7 bases agree with TRBD1. CDR1 is SEHNR and CDR2 is FQNEAQ in the germline V gene (reference sequence). Losses at the gene ends were 4 bases for V and 4 bases for J; bases not matched to a gene: 4. The CDR3 sequence is 13 residues long. In nucleotides, the CDR3 is TGTGCCAGCAGCTCGACAGGGTGGTACGAGCAGTACTTC. This sequence encodes CASSSTGWYEQYF.

V gene TRBV11-2 combines with J gene TRBJ2-7, with D unresolved. Trimming removed 6 bases from V and 5 bases from J, with 14 bases in between. CDR1 and CDR2 from the germline V gene are SGHAT and FQNNGV. CDR3 length: 13 residues. In DNA, the CDR3 is TGTGCCAGCAGTACATCCGTCATGGACGAGCAGTACTTC. Encoded protein: CASSTSVMDEQYF.

The V gene is TRBV5-1, the J gene TRBJ1-6, with D perhaps TRBD1 (5 bases). Trimming cost V 0 bases and J 4 bases, with 17 bases left between them. Germline V CDR1 and CDR2: SGHRS, YFSETQ. The CDR3 consists of 18 residues. The CDR3 region has the DNA TGCGCCAGCAGCTTGGGGACACTACCTGCCCCTTATAATTCACCCCTCCACTTT. It encodes CASSLGTLPAPYNSPLHF.

V is TRBV19 and J is TRBJ1-3; 7 bases line up with TRBD1. The CDR3 runs 15 residues. J was trimmed by 0 bases and V by 5 bases; bases with no gene match: 4. CDR1 and CDR2 from the germline V gene are LNHDA and SQIVND (reference sequence). CDR3 nucleotides: TGTGCCAGTAGTGCGGGACAGATCTCTGGAAACACCATATATTTT. This sequence encodes CASSAGQISGNTIYF.

CDR3 DNA sequence: TGTGCCAGCGGTTCAGGTACCTCTGGGGCCAACGTCCTGACTTTC. It yields the protein CASGSGTSGANVLTF. V and J are TRBV6-2 or TRBV6-3 and TRBJ2-6; no clear D gene. Per the germline V gene, CDR1 is MNHEY and CDR2 is SVGEGT. The CDR3 is 15 residues long. Trimming took 8 bases from V and 0 from J, leaving 11 bases between them.

The gene calls are TRBV7-9 and TRBJ1-6; a possible D gene is TRBD1 (6 bases). CDR3 size: 14 residues. CDR1 is SEHNR, CDR2 FQNEAQ, per germline (reference sequence). The ends were cut back, 2 bases at V and 10 bases at J, with 12 bases in the middle. The CDR3 nucleotides read TGTGCCAGCAGCTTACCCGGGACAACATCACCCCTCCACTTT. Translated: CASSLPGTTSPLHF.

This sequence joins TRBV27 and TRBJ2-7; the D is unclear. Germline V CDR1 and CDR2: MNHEY, SMNVEV (reference sequence). The V end was cut by 7 bases, the J end by 7 bases, with 11 bases between. The CDR3 is 11 residues long. The CDR3 is CASITDPEQYF. The CDR3 coding sequence is TGTGCCAGCATTACAGACCCAGAGCAGTACTTC.

The chain uses TRBV15 and TRBJ2-1, with a weak D call TRBD1 (5 bases). The CDR3 totals 18 residues. V was cut by 0 bases and J by 4 bases, with 19 bases left in between. Germline V CDR1 and CDR2: LNHNV, YYDKDF (reference sequence). CDR3 protein: CATSRDFFGAETYNEQFF. In DNA, the CDR3 is TGTGCCACCAGCAGAGATTTTTTTGGGGCGGAGACTTACAATGAGCAGTTCTTC.

The sample holds a few counts of this clone. The chain has TRBV10-1 and TRBJ1-1, with D possibly TRBD1 on 6 matching bases. The ends were cut back, 2 bases at V and 8 bases at J, with 12 bases in the middle. CDR1 WNHNN and CDR2 SYGVQD come from the germline V gene (reference sequence). The CDR3 contains 13 residues. The CDR3 region is CASSEQGRGEAFF. CDR3 DNA sequence: TGCGCCAGCAGTGAGCAGGGGAGAGGCGAAGCTTTCTTT.

A remark on this clone: This same CDR3 is encoded by further DNA sequences in the sample. This chain uses TRBV9 with TRBJ2-7; 11 bases map to TRBD1. The CDR3 extends over 14 amino acids. The V and J ends lost 4 bases and 2 bases, in that order; junction bases with no gene match: 2. The germline gives CDR1 SGDLS, CDR2 YYNGEE. Written as DNA, the CDR3 is TGTGCCAGCAGCCGGGACAGGGGGACCTACGAGCAGTACTTC. It translates to CASSRDRGTYEQYF.

V gene TRBV11-2 combines with J gene TRBJ1-6; D not resolved. The V gene lost 6 bases and the J gene lost 0 bases, with 9 bases spanning the gap. The CDR3 covers 15 residues. Germline-derived CDR1 and CDR2 are SGHAT and FQNNGV. The CDR3 DNA reads TGTGCCAGCAGACGCCCCAGCTCCTATAATTCACCCCTCCACTTT. Translated, it gives CASRRPSSYNSPLHF.